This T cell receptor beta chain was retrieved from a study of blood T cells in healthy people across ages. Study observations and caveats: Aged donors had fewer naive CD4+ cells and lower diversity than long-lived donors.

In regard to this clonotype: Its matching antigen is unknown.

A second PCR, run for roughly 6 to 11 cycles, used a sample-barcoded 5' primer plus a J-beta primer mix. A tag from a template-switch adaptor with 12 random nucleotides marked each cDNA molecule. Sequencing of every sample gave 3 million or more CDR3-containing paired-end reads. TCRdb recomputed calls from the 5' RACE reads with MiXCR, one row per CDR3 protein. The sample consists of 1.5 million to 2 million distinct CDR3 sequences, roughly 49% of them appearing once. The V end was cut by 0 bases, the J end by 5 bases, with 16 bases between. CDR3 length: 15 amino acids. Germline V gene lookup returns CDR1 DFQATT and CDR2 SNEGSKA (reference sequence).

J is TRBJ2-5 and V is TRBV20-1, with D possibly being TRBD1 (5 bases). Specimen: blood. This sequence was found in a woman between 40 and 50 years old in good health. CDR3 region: CSARDQRGQVETQYF. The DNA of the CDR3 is TGCAGTGCTAGAGATCAAAGGGGCCAGGTGGAGACCCAGTACTTC.